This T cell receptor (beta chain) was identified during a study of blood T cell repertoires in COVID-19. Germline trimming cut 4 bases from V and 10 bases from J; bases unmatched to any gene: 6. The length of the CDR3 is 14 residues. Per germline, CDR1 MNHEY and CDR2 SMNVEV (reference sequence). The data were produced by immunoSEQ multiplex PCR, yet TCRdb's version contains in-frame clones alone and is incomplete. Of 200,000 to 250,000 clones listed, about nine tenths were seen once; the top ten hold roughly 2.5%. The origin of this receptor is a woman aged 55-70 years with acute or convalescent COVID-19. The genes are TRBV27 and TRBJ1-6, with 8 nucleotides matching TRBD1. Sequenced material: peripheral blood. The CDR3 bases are TGTGCCAGCAGTTCCGGACAGGGTTGGTCACCCCTCCACTTT. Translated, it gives CASSSGQGWSPLHF.